These T cell receptor beta chains were read from a single sample in a study of T cell changes during pregnancy in multiple sclerosis. The table came from immunoSEQ multiplex PCR; TCRdb's copy has only in-frame clones and leaves some out. The sample lists fewer than 50,000 clones; roughly 93% were seen once. Source: CD4+ T cells from peripheral blood mononuclear cells, taken in the second trimester of pregnancy. These receptors all stem from a female donor in good health, enrolled as a control in a pregnancy study. CDR3s include the opening cysteine and the closing phenylalanine or tryptophan. D genes are given only for firm matches. Clone size is not always given. Where it is, it says once, few, many or a class for expanded clones.

v_gene,d_gene,abundance,j_gene,CDR3aa,CDR3nt
TRBV19,-,-,TRBJ1-5,CASSISAGGSNQPQHF,TGTGCCAGTAGTATAAGTGCAGGTGGGAGCAATCAGCCCCAGCATTTT
TRBV5-1,TRBD1,-,TRBJ1-2,CASSLQGESNYGYTF,TGCGCCAGCAGCCTACAGGGGGAAAGTAACTATGGCTACACCTTC
TRBV4-1,-,-,TRBJ1-3,CASSQDLPGGTGNTIYF,TGCGCCAGCAGCCAAGATCTTCCGGGGGGTACTGGAAACACCATATATTTT
TRBV7-8,-,-,TRBJ2-2,CASLIRGGAGNTGELFF,TGTGCCAGCCTTATTAGGGGGGGGGCGGGGAACACCGGGGAGCTGTTTTTT
TRBV18,TRBD2,-,TRBJ2-1,CASSPDQAGASDEQFF,TGTGCCAGCTCACCAGATCAAGCGGGGGCTTCGGATGAGCAGTTCTTC
TRBV30,TRBD1,-,TRBJ2-7,CAWSADRGQFYEQYF,TGTGCCTGGAGTGCTGACAGGGGGCAGTTCTACGAGCAGTACTTC
TRBV30,TRBD2,-,TRBJ2-3,CAWSPPAGGTDTQYF,TGTGCCTGGAGTCCACCAGCGGGGGGCACAGATACGCAGTATTTT
TRBV10-3,TRBD1,-,TRBJ1-4,CATRQGAEYEKLFF,TGTGCCACAAGACAGGGGGCAGAGTATGAAAAACTGTTTTTT
TRBV7-8,TRBD1,-,TRBJ1-5,CASSLGTGVRNQPQHF,TGTGCCAGCAGCCTAGGGACAGGGGTTCGCAATCAGCCCCAGCATTTT
TRBV30,-,-,TRBJ2-3,CAWSERGWTQYF,TGTGCCTGGAGTGAGAGAGGTTGGACGCAGTATTTT
TRBV6-5,-,-,TRBJ1-2,CASHGGGGYGYTF,TGTGCCAGCCACGGGGGAGGTGGCTATGGCTACACCTTC
TRBV19,TRBD2,-,TRBJ2-2,CASRKTGTTYTGELFF,TGTGCCAGTAGGAAAACCGGGACTACCTACACCGGGGAGCTGTTTTTT
TRBV30,TRBD1,-,TRBJ1-6,CAWRTGGHNSPLHF,TGTGCCTGGAGGACAGGGGGCCATAATTCACCCCTCCACTTT
TRBV25-1,-,once,TRBJ1-5,CASSLGADQPQHF,TGTGCCAGCAGTCTAGGGGCGGATCAGCCCCAGCATTTT
TRBV18,TRBD1,-,TRBJ1-5,CASSPPVAGGGNQPQHF,TGTGCCAGCTCACCACCGGTTGCAGGGGGCGGCAATCAGCCCCAGCATTTT
TRBV5-1,TRBD1,once,TRBJ1-1,CASRIAYRGPTEAFF,TGCGCCAGCAGAATTGCGTACAGGGGTCCTACTGAAGCTTTCTTT